Listed below are T cell receptor beta chains from one sample, sequenced in a study of response to subunit inactivated influenza vaccine. TCRdb re-called the RT-PCR reads through MiXCR, storing one row per CDR3 protein. The sample lists about 700,000 distinct CDR3 sequences, approximately 15% seen once, with approximately 7% in the top ten. Sequenced here: PBMCs from blood, sampled roughly 2 weeks before vaccination. The receptor source for this set is a man aged 50 to 59 who received an inactivated influenza vaccine. CDR3s include the opening cysteine and the closing phenylalanine or tryptophan. A D gene is named only where the DNA matches it firmly. For some rows the clone size is stated as once, few or many, or as a class when expanded; others skip it.

NA	TRBV7-2	TRBD1	TRBJ1-5	TGTGCCAGCAGGGAGGGGGCTAGCAATCAGCCCCAGCATTTT	CASREGASNQPQHF
many	TRBV5-1	NA	TRBJ2-7	TGCGCCAGCAGCTTGGACGGTTCAGGGATCTACGAGCAGTACTTC	CASSLDGSGIYEQYF
many	TRBV10-3	TRBD2	TRBJ2-3	TGTGCCATCAATCCGGGAGGGATTAGCACAGATACGCAGTATTTT	CAINPGGISTDTQYF
few	TRBV4-1	NA	TRBJ1-5	TGCGCCAGCAGACTCCGGGACACCGTGGGTCAGCCCCAGCATTTT	CASRLRDTVGQPQHF
NA	TRBV4-2	NA	TRBJ1-1	TGTGCCAGCAGCCAAGTGTCCGGGGGGTTGGGCACTGAAGCTTTCTTT	CASSQVSGGLGTEAFF
NA	TRBV5-1	TRBD1	TRBJ1-1	TGCGCCAGCAGCTTGGGGGCAGGGGGCTTCACTGAAGCTTTCTTT	CASSLGAGGFTEAFF
NA	TRBV6-1	NA	TRBJ1-2	TGTGCCAGCAGTGAATCTGACGGGCGCCTTAACTATGGCTACACCTTC	CASSESDGRLNYGYTF
few	TRBV7-2	TRBD1	TRBJ1-6	TGTGCCAGCAGCGTCACCGGGACAGCCTATAATTCACCCCTCCACTTT	CASSVTGTAYNSPLHF
NA	TRBV28	TRBD1	TRBJ1-6	TGTGCCAGCAGTTCGAAAAGGGGGGGGACAGAGAATTCACCCCTCCACTTT	CASSSKRGGTENSPLHF
many	TRBV4-1	TRBD1	TRBJ1-1	TGCGCCAGCAGCTCCACAGGGGGGACGAACACTGAAGCTTTCTTT	CASSSTGGTNTEAFF
NA	TRBV4-3	TRBD1	TRBJ1-6	TGCGCCAGCAGCCCGGACAGGGAGTCCTATAATTCACCCCTCCACTTT	CASSPDRESYNSPLHF
NA	TRBV28	NA	TRBJ2-7	TGTGCCAGCAGTGTTCTAGGGGCGGGATACATTAATCCCTCCTACGAGCAGTACTTC	CASSVLGAGYINPSYEQYF
few	TRBV12-3/TRBV12-4	NA	TRBJ2-4	TGTGCCAGCAGTACCCCGGGCTCTAGAGACATTCAGTACTTC	CASSTPGSRDIQYF
NA	TRBV4-3	NA	TRBJ1-1	TGCGCCAGCAGCCAAGATCTCCAGGGGAGGGCTGAAGCTTTCTTT	CASSQDLQGRAEAFF
NA	TRBV2	TRBD2	TRBJ2-3	TGTGCCAGCAGTGAAATATTGGTGAGCGGGGGGGGAGTAGATACGCAGTATTTT	CASSEILVSGGGVDTQYF
few	TRBV5-1	TRBD2	TRBJ2-7	TGCGCCAGCAGCCTGGGGGGAGGGGCTGCCGAGCAGTACTTC	CASSLGGGAAEQYF
NA	TRBV11-2	NA	TRBJ1-4	TGTGCCAGCAGCTGGAGTTTCGGGGACCATAATGAAAAACTGTTTTTT	CASSWSFGDHNEKLFF
few	TRBV19	TRBD1	TRBJ2-6	TGTGCCAGTAGTCTCGACAGGGAAGGGGGATCTGGGGCCAACGTCCTGACTTTC	CASSLDREGGSGANVLTF
many	TRBV5-1	TRBD1	TRBJ2-1	TGCGCCAGCAGCTTAGCCGGGACAGGGGTACGCAATGAGCAGTTCTTC	CASSLAGTGVRNEQFF
NA	TRBV4-1	NA	TRBJ2-3	TGCGCCAGCAGCCTTCACCCGGACGGGGGCTTCGTCACAGATACGCAGTATTTT	CASSLHPDGGFVTDTQYF
NA	TRBV5-1	NA	TRBJ2-1	TGCGCCAGCAGCTTGGCCGTCTCCAACAATGAGCAGTTCTTC	CASSLAVSNNEQFF
many	TRBV5-1	NA	TRBJ1-6	TGCGCCAGCAGCTTGGTTCGTCAAGGGTGGCGGTACTCACCCCTCCACTTT	CASSLVRQGWRYSPLHF
NA	TRBV28	NA	TRBJ2-5	TGTGCCAGCAGTTTAAGGTTGCCAGCCCAAGAGACCCAGTACTTC	CASSLRLPAQETQYF
many	TRBV19	NA	TRBJ1-2	TGTGCCAGTAGTCCCGACCCTAGACCGGGACAAGATGGCTACACCTTC	CASSPDPRPGQDGYTF
NA	TRBV9	TRBD2	TRBJ2-3	TGTGCCAGCAGCGTACTGGCTAGCGGGGGGGCCACAGATACGCAGTATTTT	CASSVLASGGATDTQYF
few	TRBV27	NA	TRBJ2-1	TGTGCCAGCAGTTCCCTGCCCCTTCTTGATGAGCAGTTCTTC	CASSSLPLLDEQFF
few	TRBV29-1	TRBD2	TRBJ2-7	TGCAGCGTTGAAGGGGGAGGGCCCTACGAGCAGTACTTC	CSVEGGGPYEQYF
few	TRBV20-1	TRBD2	TRBJ2-3	TGCAGTGCCGATCATTCGGGGCGGGGGGGTGTGGATACGCAGTATTTT	CSADHSGRGGVDTQYF
few	TRBV5-6	TRBD1	TRBJ1-2	TGTGCCAGCAGCTTGGGGACAGGCGCCAACTATGGCTACACCTTC	CASSLGTGANYGYTF
few	TRBV12-3/TRBV12-4	NA	TRBJ2-2	TGTGCCAGCAGGCCACCGGACAAGCAGAACACCGGGGAGCTGTTTTTT	CASRPPDKQNTGELFF
few	TRBV6-2/TRBV6-3	TRBD1	TRBJ1-1	TGTGCCAGCAGTTACGCCAGGGACAGAGAGAACACTGAAGCTTTCTTT	CASSYARDRENTEAFF
NA	TRBV5-4	TRBD1	TRBJ1-4	TGTGCCAGCAGCTTTACAGGGGCTGATGAAAAACTGTTTTTT	CASSFTGADEKLFF
NA	TRBV7-3	TRBD2	TRBJ2-3	TGTGCCAGCAGCCCGGGGACTAGCGGGCCTAGCACAGATACGCAGTATTTT	CASSPGTSGPSTDTQYF
once	TRBV20-1	NA	TRBJ2-3	TGCAGTGCTCGGCAGTCGGGCGGTACGCAGTATTTT	CSARQSGGTQYF
NA	TRBV7-2	NA	TRBJ2-5	TGTGCCAGCAGCTTTCAGGGGTCTGGGGAGACCCAGTACTTC	CASSFQGSGETQYF
NA	TRBV14	TRBD1	TRBJ1-6	TGTGCCAGCAGCTGGACAGGGGGCTGGTCACCCCTCCACTTT	CASSWTGGWSPLHF